Only a few counts were recorded for the clone carrying this T cell receptor (beta chain). Antigen: not known. Trimming removed 3 bases at V and 2 bases at J, with 14 bases between. This CDR3 region has 15 residues. Germline V gene lookup returns CDR1 MGHRA and CDR2 YSYEKL. This entry is derived from a study of blood T cells in healthy people across ages. Study observations and caveats: Bulk PBMC profiling left naive and antigen-experienced comparisons inconclusive. Nothing was known about donor CMV status, and this possibly confounded expanded clonotype changes. Long-lived and aged donors differed, with more naive CD4+ cells and higher diversity in the long-lived.

A J-beta primer mix and a sample-barcoded 5' primer were used in a second PCR of about 6 to 12 cycles. TCRdb used MiXCR to reprocess the 5' RACE reads, holding one entry per CDR3 protein. The sample has some 1,800,000 distinct CDR3 sequences; more than 35% are singletons. This receptor was obtained from a human donor in good health. The J gene is TRBJ2-7, the V gene TRBV4-1; D unresolved. Sequencing was done on a sample of blood. CDR3 coding DNA: TGCGCCAGCAGCCAGGACCCAACGTTAACCTACGAGCAGTACTTC. It translates to CASSQDPTLTYEQYF.